Below, 25 T cell receptor beta chains from the same sample are listed, as sequenced in a study of identical twins. A single record per CDR3 protein comes from TCRdb applying MiXCR to the 5' RACE reads. In the table there are 450,000 or so distinct CDR3 sequences, roughly a quarter of which are singletons. The data were also submitted as part of a second study, on T cells expressing NK-cell markers.

The sample consisted of CD4+ T cells sorted from blood. The receptors come from a young woman in good health.

The chain recombines TRBV20-1 with TRBJ2-1, with TRBD2 matching 12 bases. J gave up 8 bases and V 0 bases, and 8 bases lay outside the gene matches. The CDR3 spans 16 residues. In germline, CDR1 is DFQATT, CDR2 SNEGSKA (reference sequence). CDR3 loop: CSARDLSSGREDEQFF. The CDR3 DNA sequence: TGCAGTGCTAGAGATCTGTCTAGCGGGAGGGAGGATGAGCAGTTCTTC.

The V and J genes are TRBV7-9 and TRBJ2-7; D may be TRBD2 (5 bases). CDR1 is SEHNR, CDR2 FQNEAQ, per germline (reference sequence). V was cut by 1 base and J by 3 bases, with 10 bases left in between. The CDR3 loop spans 14 amino acids. In DNA form, the CDR3 reads TGTGCCAGCAGCTTAGTAGGTAGCGTCTACGAGCAGTACTTC. It is translated as CASSLVGSVYEQYF.

Only a few counts were recorded for this clonotype. This chain uses TRBV6-2 or TRBV6-3 with TRBJ2-2; D remains unclear. Trimming pared 7 bases from V and 4 bases from J, leaving 19 bases between. The CDR3 sequence is 16 residues long. Germline CDR1 and CDR2: MNHEY and SVGEGT. For the CDR3, the DNA is TGTGCCAGCAAGCCCGCCCGTGGGGTCGCCACCGGGGAGCTGTTTTTT. Translation gives CASKPARGVATGELFF.

This clonotype was seen a few times. The rearrangement joins TRBV4-3 to TRBJ2-2, with D tentatively TRBD1 (6 bases). Germline V gives CDR1 LGHNA, CDR2 YSLEER. The CDR3 runs 17 residues. Trimming cost V 5 bases and J 1 base, with 17 bases left between them. The CDR3 DNA is TGCGCCAGCAGCGTATTGGTAGGCAGGGGGAACACCGGGGAGCTGTTTTTT. This encodes CASSVLVGRGNTGELFF.

The CDR3 is CSARLGQNFYGYTF. The CDR3 nucleotides are TGCAGTGCTAGGCTGGGACAGAATTTCTATGGCTACACCTTC. The chain joins TRBV20-1 to TRBJ1-2; 7 bases are shared with TRBD1. V lost 3 bases to trimming and J lost 4 bases; unmatched junction nucleotides: 8. CDR3 length equals 14 residues. Germline V gene data show CDR1 as DFQATT and CDR2 as SNEGSKA (reference sequence).

A few counts support this clonotype. CDR3 nucleotide sequence: TGCAGTGCTCTATCGGACAGGGAAGGGGGCTACACCTTC. It specifies CSALSDREGGYTF. The chain links TRBV20-1 to TRBJ1-2, with 8 bases aligning to TRBD1. The J segment lost 8 bases and the V segment lost 5 bases, leaving 10 bases of the junction unmatched. The CDR3 covers 13 residues. Per the germline V gene, CDR1 is DFQATT and CDR2 is SNEGSKA (reference sequence).

Written as DNA, the CDR3 is TGCGCCAGCAGCAAATCCGGGTCCTACACCGGGGAGCTGTTTTTT. Translation: CASSKSGSYTGELFF. The genes are TRBV5-1 and TRBJ2-2; D not resolved. Per germline, CDR1 SGHRS and CDR2 YFSETQ. CDR3 length: 15 residues. The ends were cut back, 4 bases at V and 3 bases at J, with 13 bases in the middle.

This clonotype was detected only a few times. This chain connects TRBV12-3 or TRBV12-4 to TRBJ2-1; 9 bases map to TRBD2. Germline trimming cut 5 bases from V and 5 bases from J; bases unmatched to any gene: 10. This CDR3 region has 16 residues. The CDR3 loop is CASSLSRAGGNNEQFF. Here the CDR3 DNA reads TGTGCCAGCAGTCTCTCCCGAGCGGGGGGTAACAATGAGCAGTTCTTC.

This clonotype was found a few times. This chain connects TRBV5-1 to TRBJ2-5; tentative D call: TRBD1 (6 bases). There are 12 residues in the CDR3. V was shortened by 4 bases and J by 12 bases, with 16 bases between the two germline ends. Germline CDR1 reads SGHRS; CDR2 reads YFSETQ. The CDR3 nucleotides read TGCGCCAGCAGCCGGCTCGACGGACAGAAGTACTTC. It translates to CASSRLDGQKYF.

The table lists this clonotype with a few counts. The V gene is TRBV9, the J gene TRBJ2-1; 7 nucleotides agree with TRBD2. The CDR3 has 15 residues. Per the germline V gene, CDR1 is SGDLS and CDR2 is YYNGEE. Germline trimming cut 3 bases from V and 6 bases from J; bases unmatched to any gene: 9. The CDR3 nucleotides are TGTGCCAGCAGCGAGACTAGCATGGTCTCCAATGAGCAGTTCTTC. Protein product: CASSETSMVSNEQFF.

V and J are TRBV7-2 and TRBJ2-5; 8 nucleotides match TRBD1. Germline V gene lookup returns CDR1 SGHTA and CDR2 FQGNSA. V shed 5 bases and J 7 bases; nucleotides not matched to a gene: 12. The CDR3 is made up of 15 amino acids. This CDR3 reads CASSPGQGGSGTQYF. Here the CDR3 DNA reads TGTGCCAGCAGCCCCGGACAGGGAGGAAGTGGGACCCAGTACTTC.

The rearrangement joins TRBV12-3 or TRBV12-4 to TRBJ1-2; a possible D gene is TRBD1 (6 bases). The CDR3 loop spans 17 amino acids. V lost 1 base and J lost 1, with 16 bases in between. CDR3 sequence reads: CASSLDLDSLLNYGYTF. The DNA of the CDR3 is TGTGCCAGCAGTTTAGACCTGGACAGTCTCCTTAACTATGGCTACACCTTC.

This clonotype was counted between two and nine times. The rearrangement uses TRBV5-1 and TRBJ1-6; D remains ambiguous. V gave up 0 bases and J gave up 9 bases, with 13 bases separating them. The CDR3 totals 15 residues. The V gene's germline CDR1 is SGHRS and CDR2 YFSETQ. CDR3 nucleotides: TGCGCCAGCAGCTTGGCCCTGCGGTTGAGTTCACCCCTCCACTTT. Residues: CASSLALRLSSPLHF.

This clonotype was seen repeatedly, ten times or more. This rearrangement joins TRBV11-2 to TRBJ1-4; possibly TRBD1 for D (6 bases). Germline CDR1 reads SGHAT; CDR2 reads FQNNGV. The CDR3 covers 15 residues. V was cut by 4 bases and J by 7 bases, with 16 bases left in between. The CDR3 region has the DNA TGTGCCAGCAGCTCCGTGCGATACAGGGCTGAAAAACTGTTTTTT. It is translated as CASSSVRYRAEKLFF. Using reference TRBV11-2 and TRBJ1-4 for the parts outside the CDR3, the full variable domain is EAGVAQSPRYKIIEKRQSVAFWCNPISGHATLYWYQQILGQGPKLLIQFQNNGVVDDSQLPKDRFSAERLKGVDSTLKIQPAKLEDSAVYLCASSSVRYRAEKLFFGSGTQLSVL.

The chain links TRBV6-2 or TRBV6-3 to TRBJ1-2; D not certain. Germline V gives CDR1 MNHEY, CDR2 SVGEGT. The V gene lost 0 bases and the J gene lost 4 bases, with 6 bases spanning the gap. The CDR3 has 13 residues. The DNA of the CDR3 is TGTGCCAGCAGTTACTCGGCGGTCTATGGCTACACCTTC. As protein: CASSYSAVYGYTF.

This clonotype was seen just once. This may arise from a read error, as a much more abundant clone is one base away. The chain carries TRBV12-3 or TRBV12-4 and TRBJ2-2; 10 nucleotides align to TRBD1. This CDR3 spans 15 amino acids. The CDR3, as DNA: TGTGACAGCAGTTCTGGGACAGGGGATATCGGGGAGCTGTTTTTT. This encodes CDSSSGTGDIGELFF.

This clonotype was observed a few times. The rearrangement joins TRBV7-6 to TRBJ2-5, with D perhaps matching TRBD1 (5 bases). The germline V and J ends were trimmed by 4 bases and 5 bases, with 17 bases remaining between them. CDR1 is SGHVS and CDR2 is FNYEAQ in the germline V gene. The CDR3 contains 15 residues. CDR3 coding DNA: TGTGCCAGCAGCTCTGTATACATGGGGCGGGAGACCCAGTACTTC. Translation: CASSSVYMGRETQYF. Combining the CDR3 with reference TRBV7-6 and TRBJ2-5 gives the whole variable domain GAGVSQSPRYKVTKRGQDVALRCDPISGHVSLYWYRQALGQGPEFLTYFNYEAQQDKSGLPNDRFSAERPEGSISTLTIQRTEQRDSAMYRCASSSVYMGRETQYFGPGTRLLVL.

This clonotype was observed a few times. J is TRBJ2-2 and V is TRBV20-1, with 13 bases aligning to TRBD2. Germline V gene sequence: CDR1 DFQATT, CDR2 SNEGSKA (reference sequence). This CDR3 is built from 16 residues. After removal of 5 bases from V and 4 bases from J, the junction contained 7 bases not matched to a gene. CDR3 nucleotides: TGCAGTGCTCCCGGGACTAGCGGGGAGCTCACCGGGGAGCTGTTTTTT. Translating gives CSAPGTSGELTGELFF.

V and J are TRBV18 and TRBJ2-3, with 14 bases lining up with TRBD2. V lost 6 bases, J lost 5 bases, and 10 bases stayed unmatched. This CDR3 has 17 amino acids. The germline V gene has CDR1 KGHSH and CDR2 LQKENI. This chain's CDR3 is CASSAGTSGSGEDTQYF. Written as DNA, the CDR3 is TGTGCCAGCTCTGCCGGGACTAGCGGGAGTGGCGAAGATACGCAGTATTTT.

The rearrangement uses TRBV20-1 and TRBJ2-7; TRBD2 aligns across 10 bases. CDR1 and CDR2 (germline): DFQATT, SNEGSKA (reference sequence). This CDR3 contains 15 residues. Trimming at V came to 3 bases and at J to 4 bases, leaving 9 bases not matched to a gene. The CDR3: CSASSGRPLGYEQYF. In DNA, the CDR3 is TGCAGTGCTAGTAGCGGGAGGCCGTTGGGTTACGAGCAGTACTTC.

The rearrangement uses TRBV30 and TRBJ2-1; no clear D. CDR1 GTSNPN and CDR2 SVGIG come from the germline V gene (reference sequence). The CDR3 extends over 14 amino acids. V lost 5 bases and J 9 bases, leaving 20 bases between the germline ends. Here the CDR3 DNA reads TGTGCCTGGGGTGGTGGGTTAACGACCATTGAGCAGTTCTTC. As protein: CAWGGGLTTIEQFF. The full variable domain, rest sourced from reference TRBV30 and TRBJ2-1, is SQTIHQWPATLVQPVGSPLSLECTVEGTSNPNLYWYRQAAGRGLQLLFYSVGIGQISSEVPQNLSASRPQDRQFILSSKKLLLSDSGFYLCAWGGGLTTIEQFFGPGTRLTVL.

This clonotype was detected a few times. The V call is TRBV12-3 or TRBV12-4, the J call TRBJ2-2; possibly TRBD2 for D (5 bases). The CDR3 contains 14 residues. V was pared by 4 bases and J by 3 bases, with 9 bases between. The CDR3 loop is CASSYSGYTGELFF. The CDR3, as DNA: TGTGCCAGCAGTTATTCGGGATACACCGGGGAGCTGTTTTTT.

This clonotype was seen only a few times. This chain links TRBV20-1 with TRBJ2-1; D may correspond to TRBD1 or TRBD2 (5 bases each). Germline CDR1 DFQATT, CDR2 SNEGSKA (reference sequence). With 5 bases removed from V and 6 bases from J, the gap between germline ends came to 8 bases. The CDR3 has 11 amino acids. The CDR3 spells CSAPGPNEQFF. DNA of the CDR3: TGCAGTGCTCCGGGACCCAATGAGCAGTTCTTC.

The chain links TRBV12-3 or TRBV12-4 to TRBJ2-5; possibly TRBD1 or TRBD2 for D (5 bases each). The CDR3 contains 11 residues. V shed 5 bases and J shed 11 bases, with 12 bases lying between them. The CDR3 here is CASSPGPKQYF. The CDR3 region has the DNA TGTGCCAGCAGTCCGGGACCAAAACAGTACTTC.

V usage is TRBV7-2 and J usage is TRBJ2-7; D gene uncertain. This CDR3 is 12 amino acids long. Trimming took 4 bases from V and 7 from J, leaving 11 bases between them. Germline assignment: CDR1 SGHTA and CDR2 FQGNSA. In DNA, the CDR3 is TGTGCCAGCAGCTATTTTATGACGGAGCAGTACTTC. This translates into CASSYFMTEQYF.